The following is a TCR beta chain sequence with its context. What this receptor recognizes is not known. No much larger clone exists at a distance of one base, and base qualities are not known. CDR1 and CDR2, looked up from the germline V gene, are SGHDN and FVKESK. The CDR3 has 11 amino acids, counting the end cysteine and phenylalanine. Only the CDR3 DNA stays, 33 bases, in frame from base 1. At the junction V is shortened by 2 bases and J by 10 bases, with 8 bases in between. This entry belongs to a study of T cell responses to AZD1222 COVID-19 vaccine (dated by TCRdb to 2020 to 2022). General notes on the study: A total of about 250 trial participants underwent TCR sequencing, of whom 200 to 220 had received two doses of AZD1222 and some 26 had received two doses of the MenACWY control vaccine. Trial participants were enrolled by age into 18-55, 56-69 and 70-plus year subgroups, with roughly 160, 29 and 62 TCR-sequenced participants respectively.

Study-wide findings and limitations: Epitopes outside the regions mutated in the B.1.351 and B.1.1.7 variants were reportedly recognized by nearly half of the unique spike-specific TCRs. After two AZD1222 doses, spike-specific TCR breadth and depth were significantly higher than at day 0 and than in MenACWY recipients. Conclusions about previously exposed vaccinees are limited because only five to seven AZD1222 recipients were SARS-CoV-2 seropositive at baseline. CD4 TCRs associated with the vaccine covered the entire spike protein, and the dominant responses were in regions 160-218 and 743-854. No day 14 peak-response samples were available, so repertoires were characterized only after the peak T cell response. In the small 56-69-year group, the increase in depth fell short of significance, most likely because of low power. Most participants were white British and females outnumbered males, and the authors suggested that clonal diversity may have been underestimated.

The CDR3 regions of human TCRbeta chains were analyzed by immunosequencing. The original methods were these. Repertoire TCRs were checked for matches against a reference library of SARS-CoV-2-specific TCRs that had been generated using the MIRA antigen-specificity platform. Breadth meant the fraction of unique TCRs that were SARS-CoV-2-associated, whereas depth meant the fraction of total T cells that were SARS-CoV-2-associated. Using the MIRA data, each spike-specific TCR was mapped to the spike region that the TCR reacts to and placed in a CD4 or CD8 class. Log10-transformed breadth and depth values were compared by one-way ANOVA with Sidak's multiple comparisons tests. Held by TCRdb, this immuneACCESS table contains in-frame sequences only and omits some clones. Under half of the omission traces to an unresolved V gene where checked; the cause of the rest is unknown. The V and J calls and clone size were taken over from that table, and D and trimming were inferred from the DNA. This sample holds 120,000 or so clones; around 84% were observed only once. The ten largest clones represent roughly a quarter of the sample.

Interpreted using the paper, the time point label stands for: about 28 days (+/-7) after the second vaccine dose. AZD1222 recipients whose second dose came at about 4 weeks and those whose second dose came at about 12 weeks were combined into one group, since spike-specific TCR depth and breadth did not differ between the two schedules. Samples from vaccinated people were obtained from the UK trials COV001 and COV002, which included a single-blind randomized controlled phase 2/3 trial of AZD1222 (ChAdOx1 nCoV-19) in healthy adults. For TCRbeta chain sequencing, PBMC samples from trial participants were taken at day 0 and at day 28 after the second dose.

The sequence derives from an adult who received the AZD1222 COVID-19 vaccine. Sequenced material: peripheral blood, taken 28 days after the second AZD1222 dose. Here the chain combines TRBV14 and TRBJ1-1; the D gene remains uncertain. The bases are TGTGCCAGCAGCCAACGGCGGGGAGCTTTCTTT. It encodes CASSQRRGAFF. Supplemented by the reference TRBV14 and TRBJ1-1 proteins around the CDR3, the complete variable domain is EAGVTQFPSHSVIEKGQTVTLRCDPISGHDNLYWYRRVMGKEIKFLLHFVKESKQDESGMPNNRFLAERTGGTYSTLKVQPAELEDSGVYFCASSQRRGAFFGQGTRLTVV.